This TCR beta chain originates from a study of shared clonotypes between healthy human individuals. Whole-study findings and limits: The represented genetic and exposure-history diversity was limited by the small number of donors.

The V end was cut by 8 bases, the J end by 8 bases, with 12 bases between. The germline CDR1 and CDR2 sequences are MDHEN and SYDVKM. There are 11 residues in the CDR3. TCRdb's copy holds only in-frame clones and misses some; the assay was immunoSEQ multiplex PCR. The sample has some 2.3 million clones; 90% to 95% are singletons. Turning to this clone: The antigen is undetermined.

Sequenced sample: naive CD4+ T cells from PBMCs. Subset described: CD45RA+ positively selected. The V and J genes are TRBV28 and TRBJ1-2; possibly TRBD1 for D (6 bases). This receptor was identified in a man between 18 and 35 years old in good health. Some clones in this sample may be carry-over from other donors' samples. CDR3 in DNA: TGTGCCAGCGGGTCAGGGGTGGGCTACACCTTC. This gives the protein CASGSGVGYTF.